These 10 T cell receptor beta chains were all obtained from the same sample, sequenced in a study of beta chain features in type 1 diabetes (dated by TCRdb to 2016 to 2018). Library preparation was by the immunoSEQ multiplex PCR assay. The High Capacity cDNA Reverse Transcription Kit was used to reverse transcribe all of the isolated RNA, meaning that expressed TCRB transcripts were what got sequenced. TCRdb mirrors the immuneACCESS table, restricted to in-frame sequences. Some clones are absent from its copies; in checked studies, under half trace to an unresolved V gene, and the reason for the others is unknown. The sample data list a few hundred thousand clones, and 10% to 15% of these were observed just once. The top ten hold 0.017% of the sample. The sample taken for sequencing was naive CD4+ T cells from blood. According to the study, the label for this sample's cell subset or site signals: true naive CD4+ T cells. Receptors were obtained from a man aged 18 to 30 in good health.

The chain joins TRBV25-1 to TRBJ1-3; D is undetermined. Germline loops: CDR1 MGHDK, CDR2 SYGVNS. Deletions cut 4 bases from V and 3 bases from J, with 4 bases between. The CDR3 extends over 12 amino acids. The CDR3 protein is CASSANGNTIYF. In nucleotides, the CDR3 is TGTGCCAGCAGTGCCAATGGAAACACCATATATTTT.

The chain combines TRBV30 with TRBJ1-1; D uncertain. The CDR3 covers 14 residues. Trimming took off 0 bases at V and 3 bases at J, with 11 bases between the two ends. CDR1 GTSNPN and CDR2 SVGIG come from the germline V gene (reference sequence). DNA for the CDR3: TGTGCCTGGAGTGTACTCGGTCAGGACACTGAAGCTTTCTTT. It translates to CAWSVLGQDTEAFF.

A few counts support this clone. V gene TRBV18 combines with J gene TRBJ2-3; 15 bases agree with TRBD2. V lost 3 bases, J lost 6 bases, and 4 bases stayed unmatched. Per germline, CDR1 KGHSH and CDR2 LQKENI. The CDR3 has 16 residues. The CDR3 DNA follows: TGTGCCAGCTCACCGCGGACTAGCGGGAGGGCCGATACGCAGTATTTT. Its translation: CASSPRTSGRADTQYF.

The CDR3 coding sequence is TGTGCCAGCAGCCGACAGGGGATGGAAAATGAGCAGTTCTTC. This sequence encodes CASSRQGMENEQFF. This chain joins TRBV2 and TRBJ2-1, with 8 positions matching TRBD1. Trimming at V came to 6 bases and at J to 7 bases, leaving 8 bases not matched to a gene. Looked up from germline, CDR1 is SNHLY and CDR2 is FYNNEI. The CDR3 consists of 14 residues.

This chain uses TRBV29-1 with TRBJ2-1; possible D gene TRBD1, 7 bases. The CDR3 is 15 amino acids. V lost 6 bases and J lost 3, with 18 bases in between. CDR1 and CDR2 from the germline V gene are SQVTM and ANQGSEA. In nucleotides, the CDR3 is TGCAGCGTGGGACCCCAGGGGGGAGTCTACAATGAGCAGTTCTTC. Translation gives CSVGPQGGVYNEQFF.

The gene calls are TRBV19 and TRBJ1-2; 9 bases align to TRBD1. Germline CDR1 LNHDA, CDR2 SQIVND (reference sequence). Losses at the gene ends were 6 bases for V and 4 bases for J; bases not matched to a gene: 6. The CDR3 has 14 residues. The CDR3 DNA reads as TGTGCCAGTAGCCGGGACAGGGTCGGCTATGGCTACACCTTC. Its translation: CASSRDRVGYGYTF.

A few counts support this clone. The CDR3 protein is CASRRGLDQPQHF. In DNA form, the CDR3 reads TGTGCCAGCAGGAGGGGGCTGGATCAGCCCCAGCATTTT. The chain carries TRBV6-5 and TRBJ1-5; 7 bases fit TRBD1. Unmatched junction bases numbered 4, after V lost 6 bases and J lost 5 bases. The CDR3 totals 13 residues. The germline V gene encodes CDR1 MNHEY and CDR2 SVGAGI.

Ten or more counts support this clone. CDR3 DNA sequence: TGCAGCACGGGTGAGCAGTTCTTC. It encodes CSTGEQFF. V is TRBV29-1 and J is TRBJ2-1; D ambiguous. This CDR3 comprises 8 residues. CDR1 is SQVTM, CDR2 ANQGSEA, per germline. Trimming left V 8 bases short and J 9 bases short, with 5 bases between.

This clone was seen more than once but under ten times. CDR3 DNA: TGTGCCAGCAGCTTGACGGGGGGGCCACATGAAAAACTGTTTTTT. Its protein product is CASSLTGGPHEKLFF. The chain joins TRBV5-4 to TRBJ1-4; the D gene is possibly TRBD1 (6 bases). The germline V gene encodes CDR1 SGHNT and CDR2 YYREEE (reference sequence). This CDR3 is 15 amino acids long. V shed 1 base and J shed 6 bases, with 13 bases lying between them.

The chain employs TRBV9 and TRBJ2-5; 9 nucleotides match TRBD1. This CDR3 comprises 14 residues. Trimming at V came to 2 bases and at J to 5 bases, leaving 4 bases not matched to a gene. Germline CDR1 and CDR2: SGDLS and YYNGEE. CDR3 residues: CASSVGQGLETQYF. CDR3 sequence (DNA): TGTGCCAGCAGCGTCGGACAGGGGCTTGAGACCCAGTACTTC.